Listed here are 19 T cell receptor beta chains from one sample, sequenced in a study of identical twins. A single record per CDR3 protein comes from TCRdb applying MiXCR to the 5' RACE reads. The sample shows about 530,000 distinct CDR3 sequences, approximately 14% of them seen only once. These same records also appear under a second study, on yellow fever vaccine responses in identical twins.

The sequencing input was CD4+ T cells sorted from blood. The receptor set was obtained from a young woman in good health.

The gene calls are TRBV20-1 and TRBJ2-7; TRBD2 matches 8 bases. Germline CDR1 and CDR2: DFQATT and SNEGSKA (reference sequence). The CDR3 spans 15 residues. J lost 4 bases, V lost 3 bases, and 11 bases had no gene match. Written as DNA, the CDR3 is TGCAGTGCTAGCCCACTTGGGGAGCGGGGGTACGAGCAGTACGTC. Its translation is CSASPLGERGYEQYV.

This chain links TRBV5-1 with TRBJ1-2; D gene uncertain. V was clipped by 5 bases and J by 2 bases, with 19 bases between them. The CDR3 has 16 amino acids. Germline lookup yields CDR1 SGHRS and CDR2 YFSETQ. The CDR3 loop reads CASSIFGSENNYGYTF. The DNA of the CDR3 is TGCGCCAGCAGTATTTTTGGATCTGAAAACAACTATGGCTACACCTTC. The full variable domain, with the rest looked up from reference TRBV5-1 and TRBJ1-2, is KAGVTQTPRYLIKTRGQQVTLSCSPISGHRSVSWYQQTPGQGLQFLFEYFSETQRNKGNFPGRFSGRQFSNSRSEMNVSTLELGDSALYLCASSIFGSENNYGYTFGSGTRLTVV.

This clonotype has just a few counts. The V gene is TRBV11-2, the J gene TRBJ2-4; possibly TRBD1 for D (6 bases). CDR3 length: 17 amino acids. Trimming left V 5 bases short and J 3 bases short, with 20 bases between. Germline CDR1 SGHAT, CDR2 FQNNGV. Here the CDR3 reads CASSPNALQGIKNIQYF. CDR3 in DNA: TGTGCCAGCAGCCCGAACGCATTACAGGGTATCAAAAACATTCAGTACTTC.

The chain has TRBV12-3 or TRBV12-4 and TRBJ2-1, with D uncertain. The CDR3 runs to 13 residues. Trimming removed 4 bases at V and 8 bases at J, with 12 bases between. The CDR3 region has the DNA TGTGCCAGCAGTTCCGTCGTTCCGTATGAGCAGTTCTTC. Translating it yields CASSSVVPYEQFF.

Many counts were recorded for this clonotype. This chain uses TRBV3-1 with TRBJ1-5; no clear D gene. This CDR3 has 16 residues. Trimming removed 2 bases at V and 6 bases at J, with 17 bases between. Germline V CDR1 and CDR2: LGHDT, YNNKEL (reference sequence). CDR3 coding DNA: TGTGCCAGCAGCCAAAGTTACAGCGCCGGTAGTCAGCCCCAGCATTTT. Encoded protein: CASSQSYSAGSQPQHF.

This clonotype was observed a few times. The chain uses TRBV12-3 or TRBV12-4 and TRBJ2-1; the match to TRBD1 covers 10 bases. CDR3 length: 15 amino acids. V was clipped by 6 bases and J by 8 bases; unmatched bases: 10. The CDR3 spells CASRKWTGGRDEQFF. The CDR3 bases are TGTGCCAGCAGGAAATGGACAGGGGGAAGGGATGAGCAGTTCTTC.

This chain uses TRBV20-1 with TRBJ2-7; D unresolved. Between the trimmed V and J ends, which lost 3 bases and 1 base, there was a span of 4 bases. Looked up from germline, CDR1 is DFQATT and CDR2 is SNEGSKA (reference sequence). The CDR3 has 11 residues. DNA for the CDR3: TGCAGTGCTAGCGGGTCCTACGAGCAGTACTTC. Translation: CSASGSYEQYF.

The chain is built from TRBV7-2 and TRBJ2-5; 8 bases fit TRBD2. J gave up 1 base and V 3 bases, and 10 bases lay outside the gene matches. This CDR3 contains 17 residues. Germline values: CDR1 SGHTA, CDR2 FQGNSA. CDR3 region: CASSLGLGLVGQETQYF. The CDR3 DNA reads as TGTGCCAGCAGCTTGGGCCTGGGACTAGTCGGCCAAGAGACCCAGTACTTC.

V usage is TRBV3-1 and J usage is TRBJ2-5, with TRBD2 matching 9 bases. Looked up from germline, CDR1 is LGHDT and CDR2 is YNNKEL (reference sequence). V shed 4 bases, J shed 3 bases, and the junction held 9 bases outside the gene matches. CDR3 length: 16 residues. The CDR3 loop is CASSLEGLAPKETQYF. In nucleotides, the CDR3 is TGTGCCAGCAGCCTAGAGGGACTAGCTCCAAAAGAGACCCAGTACTTC.

This clonotype was seen more than once but under ten times. The rearrangement links TRBV10-1 to TRBJ2-5; 8 nucleotides agree with TRBD1. The ends lost 2 bases at V and 5 bases at J; junction bases unmatched: 7. The V gene's germline CDR1 is WNHNN and CDR2 SYGVQD (reference sequence). The CDR3 is 15 amino acids. CDR3 in amino acids: CASSEDRTGRETQYF. The CDR3 nucleotides read TGCGCCAGCAGTGAGGACAGGACAGGGAGGGAGACCCAGTACTTC.

CDR3 protein: CASSHGGAREQYF. The DNA for the CDR3 is TGTGCCAGCAGCCACGGCGGGGCGCGGGAGCAGTACTTC. This chain uses TRBV3-1 with TRBJ2-7; perhaps TRBD2 as D (6 bases). This CDR3 has 13 amino acids. V was clipped by 3 bases and J by 7 bases, with 13 bases between them. CDR1 LGHDT and CDR2 YNNKEL come from the germline V gene (reference sequence).

This clonotype has more than one count but fewer than ten. V gene TRBV10-3 combines with J gene TRBJ2-1; a possible D gene is TRBD1 (6 bases). V lost 7 bases to trimming and J lost 2 bases, with 15 bases between them. The CDR3 totals 15 residues. Germline-derived CDR1 and CDR2 are ENHRY and SYGVKD. CDR3 sequence reads: CAITAGTQTYNEQFF. The CDR3 bases are TGTGCCATCACTGCCGGGACACAAACCTACAATGAGCAGTTCTTC.

This clonotype was recorded at least ten times. The V gene is TRBV5-1, the J gene TRBJ2-1; possibly TRBD2 for D (5 bases). CDR3 size: 15 residues. V lost 0 bases to trimming and J lost 6 bases, with 13 bases between them. Germline lookup yields CDR1 SGHRS and CDR2 YFSETQ. The CDR3: CASSLGLANSNEQFF. In DNA form, the CDR3 reads TGCGCCAGCAGCTTGGGGCTAGCAAACTCCAATGAGCAGTTCTTC.

This clonotype was counted a few times. The rearrangement links TRBV5-5 to TRBJ2-5; 7 bases agree with TRBD2. There are 15 residues in the CDR3. The J segment lost 1 base and the V segment lost 0 bases, leaving 3 bases of the junction unmatched. CDR1 and CDR2 from the germline V gene are SGHKS and YYEKEE (reference sequence). The CDR3 DNA sequence: TGTGCCAGCAGCTTGGTAGCTAGCGGCCAAGAGACCCAGTACTTC. The encoded protein is CASSLVASGQETQYF.

The chain couples TRBV12-3 or TRBV12-4 to TRBJ2-1, with 7 bases aligning to TRBD1. With V trimmed by 6 bases and J by 6 bases, 8 bases remained unmatched. This CDR3 is built from 14 residues. Here the CDR3 reads CASRPGQPRNEQFF. In DNA, the CDR3 is TGTGCCAGCAGACCGGGACAGCCTCGCAATGAGCAGTTCTTC.

The rearrangement links TRBV5-1 to TRBJ2-2; 10 bases match TRBD2. Germline CDR1 SGHRS, CDR2 YFSETQ. The CDR3 contains 17 residues. Trimming took 1 base from V and 7 from J; bases not matched to a gene: 10. CDR3 sequence (DNA): TGCGCCAGCAGCTTGAGGCTAGCGGGGGCGCCGGTCGGGGAGCTGTTTTTT. It codes for CASSLRLAGAPVGELFF.

Concerning this clonotype: This could be a read error, since a much larger clone is one nucleotide away. The chain employs TRBV12-3 or TRBV12-4 and TRBJ2-7; possibly TRBD1 for D (5 bases). Trimming left V 0 bases short and J 8 bases short, with 11 bases between. The CDR3 spans 13 residues. This CDR3 is CASSLASGCQQYV. The DNA of the CDR3 is TGTGCCAGCAGTTTAGCCTCAGGGTGTCAGCAGTACGTC.

There are a few counts of this clonotype. The chain combines TRBV20-1 with TRBJ2-4, with D unresolved. The CDR3 covers 16 residues. Germline CDR1 is DFQATT and CDR2 is SNEGSKA (reference sequence). The V end was cut by 6 bases, the J end by 0 bases, with 18 bases between. The CDR3 region is CSANDVLILAKNIQYF. The CDR3 nucleotides are TGCAGTGCGAATGACGTCCTCATACTAGCCAAAAACATTCAGTACTTC.

The chain employs TRBV28 and TRBJ2-1; 13 nucleotides line up with TRBD2. The CDR3 runs to 16 residues. V dropped 3 bases and J dropped 4; count of bases not matched to a gene: 3. In germline, CDR1 is MDHEN, CDR2 SYDVKM. The CDR3 nucleotides are TGTGCCAGCAGTTTCGGGACTAGCGGGGTGTACAATGAGCAGTTCTTC. Translated, it gives CASSFGTSGVYNEQFF.